This T cell receptor beta chain was recovered during a study of control samples from healthy donors and cancer patients. As concerns this clone: This CDR3 is also generated by other DNA sequences in the sample.

Here immunoSEQ multiplex PCR was the method, and the copy in TCRdb shows in-frame clones only, minus some. Found here are 390,000 or so clones, around 90% of them singletons; the top ten hold 5% to 7%. Sequencing input: PBMCs. The source of this sequence is a man in his forties or fifties with head and neck cancer.

The CDR3 DNA reads as TGTGCCAGCAGCTTAGAGGGGCCCCAGCATTTT. Its protein product is CASSLEGPQHF. The rearrangement joins TRBV7-9 to TRBJ1-5; the D is unclear. This CDR3 spans 11 amino acids. V lost 1 base and J lost 9, with 4 bases in between. The germline V gene has CDR1 SEHNR and CDR2 FQNEAQ (reference sequence).